This T cell receptor (beta chain) is from a study of Graves' ophthalmopathy and Graves' hyperthyroidism. V lost 6 bases, J lost 1 base, and 12 bases lay in between. This CDR3 contains 14 residues. CDR1 and CDR2 from the germline V gene are SEHNR and FQNEAQ (reference sequence). Transcripts of RNA were the source for amplifying TCR beta CDR3 regions. The first round was an RT-PCR with HTBI primers, and the second round was a multiplex PCR. Each CDR3 protein gets one entry after TCRdb re-called the multiplex PCR reads with MiXCR. Of hundreds of thousands of distinct CDR3 sequences listed, around a fifth are singletons. This clonotype was seen a handful of times.

The V and J genes are TRBV7-9 and TRBJ2-5, with D perhaps TRBD1 or TRBD2 (5 bases each). The source material was peripheral blood. The TCR comes from a woman aged 18-29 years with stable Graves' hyperthyroidism. Some clones in this sample may be carry-over from other donors' samples. CDR3 region: CASRVTGAQETQYF. CDR3 bases: TGTGCCAGCAGGGTAACCGGGGCCCAAGAGACCCAGTACTTC.